This TCR beta chain appears in the sequencing data of a study of technical replicates of blood from a handful of donors. Trimming at V came to 6 bases and at J to 1 base, leaving 3 bases not matched to a gene. The CDR3 consists of 15 residues. Germline CDR1 SGHTA, CDR2 FQGTGA. The assay was immunoSEQ multiplex PCR, and TCRdb's table has in-frame clones only and misses some. Of 25,000 to 40,000 clones listed, roughly 92% were seen once; the top ten hold around 4.1%. Sequences were obtained from PBMCs. The chain recombines TRBV7-3 with TRBJ2-1; 10 nucleotides align to TRBD2. This receptor was identified in a human donor in good health. Some clones in this sample may be carry-over from other donors' samples. This chain's CDR3 is CASRSSGSSYNEQFF. The CDR3 DNA is TGTGCCAGCAGGTCTAGCGGGAGTTCCTACAATGAGCAGTTCTTC.